A single sample is the source of the 18 T cell receptor beta chains below, sequenced in a study of blood T cell repertoires in COVID-19. Assay: immunoSEQ multiplex PCR; the TCRdb copy retains only in-frame clones and omits some. The table shows fewer than 500,000 clones, with 81% occurring only once. Sequenced input: peripheral blood. The receptors were sampled from a human donor with acute or convalescent COVID-19. The donor label of this sample is uncertain.

The gene calls are TRBV6-5 and TRBJ1-1; D uncertain. CDR1 and CDR2 from the germline V gene are MNHEY and SVGAGI. This CDR3 is 12 amino acids long. Trimming stripped 7 bases from V and 5 bases from J, with 11 bases between. Here the CDR3 reads CASKGYGTEAFF. The CDR3 nucleotides are TGTGCCAGCAAAGGTTACGGGACTGAAGCTTTCTTT.

The chain is built from TRBV18 and TRBJ1-3; 9 nucleotides align to TRBD1. V trimming: 2 bases; J trimming: 4 bases; junction bases outside the gene matches: 6. The germline gives CDR1 KGHSH, CDR2 LQKENI. The CDR3 extends over 16 amino acids. CDR3 sequence: CASSPATGGLGNTIYF. The CDR3 DNA follows: TGTGCCAGCTCACCAGCCACAGGGGGCCTCGGAAACACCATATATTTT.

CDR3 in amino acids: CASSSRAGASSYEQYF. The CDR3 region has the DNA TGTGCCAGCAGCTCACGGGCGGGAGCTTCCTCCTACGAGCAGTACTTC. This chain connects TRBV7-2 to TRBJ2-7; TRBD2 agrees at 7 bases. The junction had 9 bases not matched to a gene; V was cut back by 4 bases and J by 0 bases. Germline V lookup: CDR1 SGHTA, CDR2 FQGNSA. The CDR3 loop spans 16 amino acids. The entire variable domain, with the rest obtained from reference TRBV7-2 and TRBJ2-7, is as follows: GAGVSQSPSNKVTEKGKDVELRCDPISGHTALYWYRQSLGQGLEFLIYFQGNSAPDKSGLPSDRFSAERTGGSVSTLTIQRTQQEDSAVYLCASSSRAGASSYEQYFGPGTRLTVT.

The chain uses TRBV5-1 and TRBJ2-3, with 9 nucleotides matching TRBD2. Trimming took 4 bases from V and 6 from J; bases not matched to a gene: 6. The CDR3 sequence is 14 residues long. CDR1 and CDR2 (germline): SGHRS, YFSETQ. CDR3 in amino acids: CASSVRGRDDTQYF. CDR3 bases: TGCGCCAGCAGCGTGCGCGGGAGGGATGATACGCAGTATTTT.

The chain couples TRBV2 to TRBJ2-1; D possibly corresponds to TRBD1 (6 bases). This CDR3 is built from 13 residues. CDR1 and CDR2 (germline): SNHLY, FYNNEI. Trimming removed 7 bases at V and 6 bases at J, with 13 bases between. CDR3 in amino acids: CASKQQGSNEQFF. The CDR3 region has the DNA TGTGCCAGCAAACAACAGGGCAGCAATGAGCAGTTCTTC.

The chain combines TRBV18 with TRBJ1-1; D is possibly TRBD1 (5 bases). The CDR3 runs to 15 residues. Germline values: CDR1 KGHSH, CDR2 LQKENI. The V and J ends lost 1 base and 0 bases respectively, with 9 bases between them. The CDR3 coding sequence is TGTGCCAGCTCACCACTCGACAGACTGAACACTGAAGCTTTCTTT. As protein: CASSPLDRLNTEAFF.

This clone was seen just once. The genes are TRBV19 and TRBJ1-6; TRBD1 agrees at 8 bases. Germline lookup yields CDR1 LNHDA and CDR2 SQIVND (reference sequence). The CDR3 runs 15 residues. Trimming cost V 6 bases and J 9 bases; bases outside gene matches: 10. The CDR3, as DNA: TGTGCCAGTAGCCGGGACAGGAGAGGGGGTTCACCCCTCCACTTT. Translating gives CASSRDRRGGSPLHF.

V gene TRBV3-1 (or the pseudogene TRBV3-2) combines with J gene TRBJ1-1; tentative D call: TRBD1 (5 bases). The V gene lost 4 bases and the J gene lost 11 bases, with 17 bases spanning the gap. The length of the CDR3 is 13 residues. Per germline, CDR1 LGHDT and CDR2 YNNKEL (reference sequence). This CDR3 reads CASSLFNRNQAFF. CDR3 coding DNA: TGTGCCAGCAGCCTTTTCAACAGGAATCAGGCTTTCTTT.

This clone came up a few times. This chain uses TRBV11-2 with TRBJ2-4; 8 nucleotides match TRBD2. The CDR3 is 16 amino acids. Germline trimming cut 6 bases from V and 1 base from J; bases unmatched to any gene: 8. Germline lookup yields CDR1 SGHAT and CDR2 FQNNGV. The CDR3 reads CASRPPGGRAKNIQYF. As DNA, the CDR3 is TGTGCCAGCAGACCACCGGGGGGGCGTGCCAAAAACATTCAGTACTTC.

This sequence joins TRBV3-1 (or the pseudogene TRBV3-2) and TRBJ1-1, with 7 bases identical to TRBD1. CDR1 is LGHDT and CDR2 is YNNKEL in the germline V gene (reference sequence). V dropped 2 bases and J dropped 3; count of bases not matched to a gene: 6. This CDR3 has 15 residues. The DNA of the CDR3 is TGTGCCAGCAGCCAACTCGACAGGGTGGACACTGAAGCTTTCTTT. It translates to CASSQLDRVDTEAFF.

This rearrangement joins TRBV19 to TRBJ1-1; 10 nucleotides align to TRBD1. Germline V gives CDR1 LNHDA, CDR2 SQIVND (reference sequence). The CDR3 loop spans 16 amino acids. The V segment lost 7 bases and the J segment 5 bases; nucleotides outside the gene matches: 13. Here the CDR3 reads CASIDRQGAGDTEAFF. Here the CDR3 DNA reads TGTGCCAGTATAGATCGACAGGGGGCAGGGGATACTGAAGCTTTCTTT.

The V gene is TRBV6-5, the J gene TRBJ1-2, with D maybe TRBD1 (6 bases). The germline gives CDR1 MNHEY, CDR2 SVGAGI. The CDR3 sequence is 15 residues long. V lost 7 bases, J lost 0 bases, and 15 bases lay in between. CDR3 amino acids: CASKGEGASNYGYTF. The CDR3 DNA follows: TGTGCCAGCAAGGGGGAGGGCGCATCTAACTATGGCTACACCTTC.

This chain uses TRBV3-1 (or the pseudogene TRBV3-2) with TRBJ1-4; D gene uncertain. Per the germline V gene, CDR1 is LGHDT and CDR2 is YNNKEL (reference sequence). The length of the CDR3 is 16 residues. The V and J ends lost 1 base and 8 bases respectively, with 17 bases between them. The CDR3 coding sequence is TGTGCCAGCAGCCAAGGCTCCGTATCGGGATTCGAAAAACTGTTTTTT. Protein product: CASSQGSVSGFEKLFF.

V is TRBV5-6 and J is TRBJ1-4; D gene ambiguous. The CDR3 covers 14 residues. V lost 0 bases to trimming and J lost 11 bases, with 14 bases between them. Germline CDR1 reads SGHDT; CDR2 reads YYEEEE. The CDR3 loop reads CASSLGVGATKLFF. Here the CDR3 DNA reads TGTGCCAGCAGCTTGGGGGTGGGCGCTACGAAACTGTTTTTT.

This clone has only one observation. The V call is TRBV7-6, the J call TRBJ2-1, with TRBD2 as a possible D gene (6 bases). V shed 6 bases and J shed 5 bases, with 20 bases lying between them. From germline, CDR1 is SGHVS and CDR2 FNYEAQ. The CDR3 runs to 16 residues. The CDR3 loop is CASRPSGLPSDNEQFF. CDR3 nucleotides: TGTGCCAGCAGACCCTCGGGACTTCCTAGCGACAATGAGCAGTTCTTC.

V and J are TRBV5-4 and TRBJ2-5, with TRBD2 matching over 10 bases. The CDR3 length is 16 residues. CDR1 and CDR2 from the germline V gene are SGHNT and YYREEE (reference sequence). With V trimmed by 3 bases and J by 5 bases, 10 bases remained unmatched. CDR3 region: CASSSLAGGDAETQYF. The CDR3 DNA follows: TGTGCCAGCAGCTCCTTAGCGGGAGGTGATGCGGAGACCCAGTACTTC.

The chain uses TRBV5-1 and TRBJ2-2; D remains unclear. The CDR3 is 13 residues long. Trimming removed 0 bases from V and 5 bases from J, with 5 bases in between. CDR1 SGHRS and CDR2 YFSETQ come from the germline V gene. CDR3 amino acids: CASSLALTGELFF. CDR3 DNA: TGCGCCAGCAGCTTGGCCTTAACCGGGGAGCTGTTTTTT.

The V and J genes are TRBV6-5 and TRBJ1-1; D not certain. In germline, CDR1 is MNHEY, CDR2 SVGAGI. V dropped 0 bases and J dropped 1 base, with 6 bases sitting between them. The CDR3 runs to 14 residues. CDR3 in amino acids: CASSYSRENTEAFF. CDR3 DNA: TGTGCCAGCAGTTACTCGAGAGAGAACACTGAAGCTTTCTTT.